This T cell receptor (beta chain) emerged from a study of vaccination and CD4 T cells after COVID-19. Overall study: Typically, post-vaccine samples were obtained a median about 79 days after dose two, within a range of 14 to 241. Cultures that served as controls received a CEFX pool, an HIV-1 Nef pool, or no peptide. Investigators stimulated cells with overlapping spike peptides drawn from SARS-CoV-2, HCoV-NL63, HCoV-OC43 and HCoV-229E.

The Oncomine TCR Beta short-read assay was applied to DNA of cultured CD4+ T cells. Via MiXCR, TCRdb re-called the PCR reads, giving one row per CDR3 protein. The sample has approximately 17,000 distinct CDR3 sequences; 48% are singletons. Described treatment: roughly 10-day PBMC culture with coronavirus spike peptide pools or control peptides (ViraFEST assay). Turning to this clonotype: What it recognizes is unknown.

The TCR was taken from a human donor who had recovered from COVID-19. The material sequenced was CD4+ T cells from blood, cultured in vitro, taken before SARS-CoV-2 vaccination.

CDR3 nucleotide sequence: TGTGCCAGCAGTGATGAACAGACCCAGTACTTC. Residues: CASSDEQTQYF. The rearrangement links TRBV2 to TRBJ2-5; no clear D. V was shortened by 3 bases and J by 6 bases, with 5 bases between the two germline ends. Germline V lookup: CDR1 SNHLY, CDR2 FYNNEI. CDR3 length: 11 residues.